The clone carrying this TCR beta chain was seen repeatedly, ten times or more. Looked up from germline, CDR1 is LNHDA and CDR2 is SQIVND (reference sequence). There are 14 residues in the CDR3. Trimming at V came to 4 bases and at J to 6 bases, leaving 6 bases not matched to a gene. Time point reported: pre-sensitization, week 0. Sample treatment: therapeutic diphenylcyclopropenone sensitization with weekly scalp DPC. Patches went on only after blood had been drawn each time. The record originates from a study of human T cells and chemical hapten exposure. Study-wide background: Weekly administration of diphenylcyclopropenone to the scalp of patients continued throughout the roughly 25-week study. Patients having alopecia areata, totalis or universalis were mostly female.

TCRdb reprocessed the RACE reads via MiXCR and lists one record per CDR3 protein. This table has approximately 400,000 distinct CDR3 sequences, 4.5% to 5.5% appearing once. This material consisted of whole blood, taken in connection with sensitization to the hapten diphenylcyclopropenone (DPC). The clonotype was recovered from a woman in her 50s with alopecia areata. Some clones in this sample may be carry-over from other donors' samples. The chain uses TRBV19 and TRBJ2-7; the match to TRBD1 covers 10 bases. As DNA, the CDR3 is TGTGCCAGTAGTACGACGGGACAGGGGCGCGAGCAGTACTTC. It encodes CASSTTGQGREQYF. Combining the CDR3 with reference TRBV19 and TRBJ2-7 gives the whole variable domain DGGITQSPKYLFRKEGQNVTLSCEQNLNHDAMYWYRQDPGQGLRLIYYSQIVNDFQKGDIAEGYSVSREKKESFPLTVTSAQKNPTAFYLCASSTTGQGREQYFGPGTRLTVT.